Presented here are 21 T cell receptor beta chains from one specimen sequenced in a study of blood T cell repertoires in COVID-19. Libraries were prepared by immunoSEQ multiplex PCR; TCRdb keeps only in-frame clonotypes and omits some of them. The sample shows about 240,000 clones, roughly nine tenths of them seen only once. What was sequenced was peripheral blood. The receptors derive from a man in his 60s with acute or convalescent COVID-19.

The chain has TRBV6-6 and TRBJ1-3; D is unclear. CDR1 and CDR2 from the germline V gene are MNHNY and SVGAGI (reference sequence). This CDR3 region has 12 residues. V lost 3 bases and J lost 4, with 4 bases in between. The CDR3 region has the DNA TGTGCCAGCAGTTATAGCGGAAACACCATATATTTT. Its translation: CASSYSGNTIYF.

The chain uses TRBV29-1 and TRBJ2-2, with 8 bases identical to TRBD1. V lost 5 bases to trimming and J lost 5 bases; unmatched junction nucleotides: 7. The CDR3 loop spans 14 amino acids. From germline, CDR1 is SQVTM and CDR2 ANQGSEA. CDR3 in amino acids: CSVFQGARTGELFF. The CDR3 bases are TGCAGCGTTTTCCAGGGGGCGAGGACCGGGGAGCTGTTTTTT.

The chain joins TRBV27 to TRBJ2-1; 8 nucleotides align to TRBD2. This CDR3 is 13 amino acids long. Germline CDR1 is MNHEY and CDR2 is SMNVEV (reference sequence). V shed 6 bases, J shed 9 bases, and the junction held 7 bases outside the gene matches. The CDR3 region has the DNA TGTGCCAGCAGGCCCTCTCGGGGGGGTGAGCAGTTCTTC. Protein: CASRPSRGGEQFF.

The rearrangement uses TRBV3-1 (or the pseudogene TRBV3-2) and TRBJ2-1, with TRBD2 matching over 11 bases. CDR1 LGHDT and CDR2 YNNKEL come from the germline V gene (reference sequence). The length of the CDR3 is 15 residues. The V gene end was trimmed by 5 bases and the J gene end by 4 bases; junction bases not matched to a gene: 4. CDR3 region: CASSAGTSGYNEQFF. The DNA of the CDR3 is TGTGCCAGCAGCGCCGGGACTAGCGGATACAATGAGCAGTTCTTC.

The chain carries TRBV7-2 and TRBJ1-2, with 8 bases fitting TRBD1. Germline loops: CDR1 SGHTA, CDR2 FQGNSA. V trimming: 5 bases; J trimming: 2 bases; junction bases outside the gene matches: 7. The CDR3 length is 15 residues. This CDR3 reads CASSPRTGPNYGYTF. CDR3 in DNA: TGTGCCAGCAGCCCGAGGACAGGGCCCAACTATGGCTACACCTTC. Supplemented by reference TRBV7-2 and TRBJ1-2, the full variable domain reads GAGVSQSPSNKVTEKGKDVELRCDPISGHTALYWYRQSLGQGLEFLIYFQGNSAPDKSGLPSDRFSAERTGGSVSTLTIQRTQQEDSAVYLCASSPRTGPNYGYTFGSGTRLTVV.

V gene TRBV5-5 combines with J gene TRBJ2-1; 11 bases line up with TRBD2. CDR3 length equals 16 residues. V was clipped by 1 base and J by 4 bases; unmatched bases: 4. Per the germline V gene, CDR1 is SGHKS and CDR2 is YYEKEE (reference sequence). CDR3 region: CASSLPTSGTYNEQFF. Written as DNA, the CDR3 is TGTGCCAGCAGCTTGCCGACTAGCGGGACATACAATGAGCAGTTCTTC.

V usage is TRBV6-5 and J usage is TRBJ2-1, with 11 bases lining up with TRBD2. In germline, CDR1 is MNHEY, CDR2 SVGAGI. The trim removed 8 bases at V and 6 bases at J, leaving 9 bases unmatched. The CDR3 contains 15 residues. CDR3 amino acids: CASSFTSGRINEQFF. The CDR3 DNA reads TGTGCCAGCTCTTTTACTAGCGGGAGAATCAATGAGCAGTTCTTC.

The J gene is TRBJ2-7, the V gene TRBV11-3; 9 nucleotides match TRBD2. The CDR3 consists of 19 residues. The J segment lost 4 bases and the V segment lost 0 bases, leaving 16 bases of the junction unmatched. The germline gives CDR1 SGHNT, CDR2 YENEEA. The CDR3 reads CASSLERAGGPPHTYEQYF. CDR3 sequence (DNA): TGTGCCAGCAGCTTAGAGCGGGCGGGAGGGCCTCCACATACGTACGAGCAGTACTTC.

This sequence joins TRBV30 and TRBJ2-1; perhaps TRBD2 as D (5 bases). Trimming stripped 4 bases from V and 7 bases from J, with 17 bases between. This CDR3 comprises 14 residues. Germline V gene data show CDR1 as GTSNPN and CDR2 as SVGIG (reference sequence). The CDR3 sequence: CAWIFGELGNEQFF. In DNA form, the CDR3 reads TGTGCCTGGATATTTGGGGAGTTAGGGAATGAGCAGTTCTTC.

DNA for the CDR3: TGCAGTGCTAGCGGCGGCTATGGCTACACCTTC. Protein sequence: CSASGGYGYTF. This chain joins TRBV20-1 and TRBJ1-2; D ambiguous. Trimming took off 3 bases at V and 4 bases at J, with 6 bases between the two ends. The germline V gene has CDR1 DFQATT and CDR2 SNEGSKA (reference sequence). This CDR3 has 11 amino acids.

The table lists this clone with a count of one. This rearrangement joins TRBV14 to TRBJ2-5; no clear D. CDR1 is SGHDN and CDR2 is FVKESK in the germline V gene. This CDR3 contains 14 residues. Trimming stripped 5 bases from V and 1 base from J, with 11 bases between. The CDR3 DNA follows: TGTGCCAGCAGCGCACCTCTAGGCCAAGAGACCCAGTACTTC. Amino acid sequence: CASSAPLGQETQYF.

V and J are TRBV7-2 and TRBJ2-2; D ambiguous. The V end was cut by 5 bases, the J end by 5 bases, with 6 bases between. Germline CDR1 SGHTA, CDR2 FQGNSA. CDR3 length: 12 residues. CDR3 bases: TGTGCCAGCAGCACATATACCGGGGAGCTGTTTTTT. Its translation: CASSTYTGELFF.

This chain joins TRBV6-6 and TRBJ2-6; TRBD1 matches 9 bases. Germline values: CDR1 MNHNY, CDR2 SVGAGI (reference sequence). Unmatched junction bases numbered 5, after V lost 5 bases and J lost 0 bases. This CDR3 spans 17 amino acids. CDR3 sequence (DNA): TGTGCCAGCAGTCAGACAGGGGGAGACTCTGGGGCCAACGTCCTGACTTTC. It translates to CASSQTGGDSGANVLTF.

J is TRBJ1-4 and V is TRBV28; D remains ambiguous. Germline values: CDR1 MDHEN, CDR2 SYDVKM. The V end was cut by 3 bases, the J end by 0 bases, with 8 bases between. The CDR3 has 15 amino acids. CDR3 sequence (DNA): TGTGCCAGCAGTTTCCGAGGCGCAACTAATGAAAAACTGTTTTTT. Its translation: CASSFRGATNEKLFF.

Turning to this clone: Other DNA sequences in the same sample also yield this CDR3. Here the CDR3 reads CASRPGQGAYEQYF. The CDR3 DNA follows: TGTGCCAGCAGGCCGGGACAGGGGGCCTACGAGCAGTACTTC. The chain has TRBV2 and TRBJ2-7; 11 nucleotides agree with TRBD1. From germline, CDR1 is SNHLY and CDR2 FYNNEI. The CDR3 is made up of 14 amino acids. The junction had 3 bases not matched to a gene; V was cut back by 6 bases and J by 2 bases.

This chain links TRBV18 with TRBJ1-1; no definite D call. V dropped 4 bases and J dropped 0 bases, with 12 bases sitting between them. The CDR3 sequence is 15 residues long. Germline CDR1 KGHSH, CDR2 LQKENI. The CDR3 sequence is CASSRRTGLNTEAFF. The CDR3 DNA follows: TGTGCCAGCTCACGGAGGACCGGTTTGAACACTGAAGCTTTCTTT.

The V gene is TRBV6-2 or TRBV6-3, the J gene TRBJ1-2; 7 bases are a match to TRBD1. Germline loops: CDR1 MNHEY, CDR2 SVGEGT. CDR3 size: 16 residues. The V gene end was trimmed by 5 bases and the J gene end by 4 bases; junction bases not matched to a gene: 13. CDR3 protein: CASSQHRQGVGYGYTF. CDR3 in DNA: TGTGCCAGCAGTCAACACCGACAGGGAGTCGGCTATGGCTACACCTTC.

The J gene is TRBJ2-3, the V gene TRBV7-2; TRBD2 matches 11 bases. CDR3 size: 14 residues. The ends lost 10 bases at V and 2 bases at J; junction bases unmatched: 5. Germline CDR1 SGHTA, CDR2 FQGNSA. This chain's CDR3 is CATGTSGHTDTQYF. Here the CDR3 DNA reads TGTGCCACCGGGACTAGCGGACACACAGATACGCAGTATTTT.

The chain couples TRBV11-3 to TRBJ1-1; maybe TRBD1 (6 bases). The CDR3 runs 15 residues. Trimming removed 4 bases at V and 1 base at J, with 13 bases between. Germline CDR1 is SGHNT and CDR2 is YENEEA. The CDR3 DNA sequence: TGTGCCAGCAGCTCCAGGGGAGAGAAGAACACTGAAGCTTTCTTT. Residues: CASSSRGEKNTEAFF.

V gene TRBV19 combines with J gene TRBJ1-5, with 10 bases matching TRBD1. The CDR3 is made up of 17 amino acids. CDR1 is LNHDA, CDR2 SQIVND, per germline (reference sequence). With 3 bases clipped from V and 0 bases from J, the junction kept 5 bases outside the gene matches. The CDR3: CASSMGQGPYSNQPQHF. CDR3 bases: TGTGCCAGTAGTATGGGACAGGGGCCCTATAGCAATCAGCCCCAGCATTTT.

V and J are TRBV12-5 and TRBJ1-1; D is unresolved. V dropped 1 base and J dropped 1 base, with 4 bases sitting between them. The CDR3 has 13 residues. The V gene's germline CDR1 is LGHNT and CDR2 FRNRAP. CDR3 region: CASGLGGNTEAFF. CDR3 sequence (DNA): TGTGCTAGTGGTTTGGGCGGGAACACTGAAGCTTTCTTT. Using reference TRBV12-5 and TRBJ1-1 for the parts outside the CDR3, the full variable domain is DARVTQTPRHKVTEMGQEVTMRCQPILGHNTVFWYRQTMMQGLELLAYFRNRAPLDDSGMPKDRFSAEMPDATLATLKIQPSEPRDSAVYFCASGLGGNTEAFFGQGTRLTVV.